The 2 T cell receptor beta chains given below trace back to one sample, sequenced in a study of cytomegalovirus exposure and HLA in healthy donors. The PCR had 60 Vbeta and 13 Jbeta primers. Libraries were prepared by immunoSEQ multiplex PCR; TCRdb keeps only in-frame clonotypes and omits some of them. The sample yields about 110,000 clones, about 81% seen once. The sample consisted of PBMCs. All receptors derive from a man aged 25-45 years in good health and CMV-seronegative.

Note on this clone: The sample has other DNA sequences that encode this CDR3 too. The chain couples TRBV29-1 to TRBJ1-1; D remains unclear. V was pared by 4 bases and J by 0 bases, with 9 bases between. This CDR3 contains 13 residues. Germline CDR1 is SQVTM and CDR2 is ANQGSEA. The CDR3 region has the DNA TGCAGCGTTGCTGGGCGCCTGAACACTGAAGCTTTCTTT. This translates into CSVAGRLNTEAFF.

The J gene is TRBJ2-7, the V gene TRBV4-1, with 10 bases identical to TRBD1. CDR1 and CDR2 (germline): MGHRA, YSYEKL. The V segment lost 1 base and the J segment 0 bases; nucleotides outside the gene matches: 0. There are 15 residues in the CDR3. The CDR3 DNA reads TGCGCCAGCAGCCAAGGACAGGGGGCCTCCTACGAGCAGTACTTC. It translates to CASSQGQGASYEQYF.